This TCR beta chain was recorded in a study of CD8 T cells in ankylosing spondylitis. Study-wide results and caveats: Reportedly, matched ankylosing spondylitis synovial fluid was significantly enriched for disease-linked clones.

A single record per CDR3 protein comes from TCRdb applying MiXCR to the 5' RACE reads. The sample shows some 270,000 distinct CDR3 sequences, 18% of them seen only once. As concerns this clonotype: The antigen remains unidentified. One end of the junction is discordant with germline, which a read error may explain.

CDR3 size: 18 residues. The chain joins TRBV12-3 or TRBV12-4 to TRBJ2-3; 14 bases map to TRBD2. This clonotype was obtained from a male donor with ankylosing spondylitis or in good health (not recorded which). The sample comprised blood, either unsorted or a sorted T cell fraction (not recorded which). The CDR3 spells CTSSLSTSGREGTDTQYF. CDR3 in DNA: TGTACCAGCAGTTTATCGACTAGCGGGAGGGAGGGCACAGATACGCAGTATTTT.